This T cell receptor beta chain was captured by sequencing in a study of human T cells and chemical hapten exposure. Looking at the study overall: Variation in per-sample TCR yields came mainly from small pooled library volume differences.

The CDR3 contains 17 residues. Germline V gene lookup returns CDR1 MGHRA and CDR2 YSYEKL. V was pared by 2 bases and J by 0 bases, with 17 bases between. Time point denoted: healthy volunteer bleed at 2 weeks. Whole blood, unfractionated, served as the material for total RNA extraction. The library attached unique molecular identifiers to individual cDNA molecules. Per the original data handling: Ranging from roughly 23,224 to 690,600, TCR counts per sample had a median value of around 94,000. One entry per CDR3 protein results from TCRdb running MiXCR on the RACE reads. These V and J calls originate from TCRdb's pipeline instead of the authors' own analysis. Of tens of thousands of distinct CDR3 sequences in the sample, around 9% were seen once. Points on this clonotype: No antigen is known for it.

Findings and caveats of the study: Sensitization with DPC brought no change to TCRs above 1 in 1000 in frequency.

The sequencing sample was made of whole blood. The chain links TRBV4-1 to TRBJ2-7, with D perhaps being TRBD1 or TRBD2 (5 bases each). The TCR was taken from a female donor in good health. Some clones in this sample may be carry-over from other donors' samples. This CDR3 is CASSQPTGRRSSYEQYF. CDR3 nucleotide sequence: TGCGCCAGCAGCCAACCGACGGGGCGCAGGAGCTCCTACGAGCAGTACTTC.